Shown below are 22 T cell receptor beta chains from a single sample sequenced in a study of memory CD4+ T cells and cytomegalovirus serostatus. Single viable CD3+CD4+CD8-CD45RO+ cells were sorted as the memory CD4+ T cells. Using immunoSEQ multiplex PCR, the repertoire was profiled, and TCRdb retains in-frame clones only, with some absent. The sample holds around 63,000 clones, 80% seen once. The sample was memory CD4+ T cells from blood. These receptors were taken from an adult in good health and CMV-seronegative. Some clones in this sample may be carry-over from other donors' samples.

The chain has TRBV4-1 and TRBJ2-1; no firm D call. Germline CDR1 and CDR2: MGHRA and YSYEKL. Deletions cut 1 base from V and 10 bases from J, with 8 bases between. The CDR3 has 12 amino acids. The CDR3 coding sequence is TGCGCCAGCAGCCAAGTCGACCGCGAGCAGTTCTTC. Its translation is CASSQVDREQFF.

The chain employs TRBV5-1 and TRBJ1-1, with D possibly being TRBD1 (5 bases). CDR1 and CDR2 from the germline V gene are SGHRS and YFSETQ. Between the trimmed V and J ends, which lost 4 bases and 2 bases, there was a span of 18 bases. The CDR3 is 16 residues long. The CDR3, as DNA: TGCGCCAGCAGCGGACTTCCGGGACGGGGAAACACTGAAGCTTTCTTT. Its translation: CASSGLPGRGNTEAFF.

The V gene is TRBV19, the J gene TRBJ2-4, with 7 nucleotides matching TRBD1. The CDR3 covers 17 residues. V lost 5 bases, J lost 3 bases, and 13 bases stayed unmatched. Germline V gene lookup returns CDR1 LNHDA and CDR2 SQIVND (reference sequence). In DNA, the CDR3 is TGTGCCAGTAGTTACCCTTCAACCGGGACAGTCAAAAACATTCAGTACTTC. Amino acids: CASSYPSTGTVKNIQYF.

The chain uses TRBV30 and TRBJ2-2; unclear D gene. From germline, CDR1 is GTSNPN and CDR2 SVGIG (reference sequence). CDR3 size: 14 residues. This CDR3 is CAHEVIGWSGELFF. The CDR3 nucleotides read TGTGCGCATGAGGTGATTGGGTGGTCCGGGGAGCTGTTTTTT.

This clone was picked up one time. V and J are TRBV2 and TRBJ1-2; the D is unclear. The length of the CDR3 is 14 residues. V shed 1 base and J shed 2 bases, with 8 bases lying between them. CDR1 SNHLY and CDR2 FYNNEI come from the germline V gene. The DNA for the CDR3 is TGTGCCAGCAGTGAAGTAAAGAGGAACTATGGCTACACCTTC. Amino acid sequence: CASSEVKRNYGYTF.

V and J are TRBV19 and TRBJ2-7; 9 positions agree with TRBD1. Looked up from germline, CDR1 is LNHDA and CDR2 is SQIVND (reference sequence). The V gene end was trimmed by 5 bases and the J gene end by 4 bases; junction bases not matched to a gene: 9. CDR3 length equals 15 residues. The CDR3 bases are TGTGCCAGTAGTGGGTGGGGACAGGGAGAATACGAGCAGTACTTC. Its translation is CASSGWGQGEYEQYF.

The V gene is TRBV19, the J gene TRBJ2-4; D might be TRBD1 or TRBD2, each matching 5 bases. The CDR3 is made up of 15 amino acids. The V end lost 3 bases, the J end lost 7 bases, and 16 bases lay between the germline ends. CDR1 is LNHDA and CDR2 is SQIVND in the germline V gene (reference sequence). CDR3 bases: TGTGCCAGTAGTATTGGCTGGGACCTCCACAACATTCAGTACTTC. Protein sequence: CASSIGWDLHNIQYF.

This clone was seen only once. This chain connects TRBV7-9 to TRBJ1-5; D unresolved. The CDR3 runs to 15 residues. V was trimmed by 5 bases and J by 0 bases, leaving 11 bases between them. Germline V gene data show CDR1 as SEHNR and CDR2 as FQNEAQ (reference sequence). The CDR3: CASSASRFSNQPQHF. The CDR3 nucleotides read TGTGCCAGCAGCGCCTCCCGGTTTAGCAATCAGCCCCAGCATTTT.

The sample holds a few counts of this clone. The genes are TRBV10-1 and TRBJ2-7, with a weak D call TRBD2 (6 bases). Germline assignment: CDR1 WNHNN and CDR2 SYGVQD (reference sequence). CDR3 size: 13 residues. Trimming pared 5 bases from V and 7 bases from J, leaving 15 bases between. CDR3 sequence (DNA): TGCGCCAGCAGTTCGGGACTGAGTCTGGAGCAGTACTTC. Protein: CASSSGLSLEQYF.

The J gene is TRBJ1-1, the V gene TRBV5-1; a possible D gene is TRBD1 (5 bases). The CDR3 extends over 16 amino acids. The V and J ends lost 1 base and 1 base respectively, with 14 bases between them. In germline, CDR1 is SGHRS, CDR2 YFSETQ. CDR3 loop: CASSLTGTTPNTEAFF. The CDR3 region has the DNA TGCGCCAGCAGCTTGACAGGAACAACCCCGAACACTGAAGCTTTCTTT.

V usage is TRBV5-1 and J usage is TRBJ1-4; a weak D match, TRBD1 (5 bases). Germline CDR1 and CDR2: SGHRS and YFSETQ. Trimming pared 3 bases from V and 6 bases from J, leaving 18 bases between. The CDR3 runs 16 residues. The CDR3 sequence is CASSSLGGSGDEKLFF. The CDR3 bases are TGCGCCAGCAGCTCCCTGGGTGGTTCGGGGGATGAAAAACTGTTTTTT. Complete variable domain (other parts from reference TRBV5-1 and TRBJ1-4): KAGVTQTPRYLIKTRGQQVTLSCSPISGHRSVSWYQQTPGQGLQFLFEYFSETQRNKGNFPGRFSGRQFSNSRSEMNVSTLELGDSALYLCASSSLGGSGDEKLFFGSGTQLSVL.

This chain uses TRBV6-1 with TRBJ1-1; D is uncertain. V was clipped by 6 bases and J by 8 bases, with 13 bases between them. The CDR3 length is 12 residues. The germline gives CDR1 MNHNS, CDR2 SASEGT. The CDR3 DNA follows: TGTGCCAGCAGGGGATGGCAGGAAGAAGCTTTCTTT. This encodes CASRGWQEEAFF.

The CDR3 loop is CASSGGQGVLQPQHF. CDR3 DNA sequence: TGTGCCAGCAGTGGAGGACAGGGAGTCCTTCAGCCCCAGCATTTT. The chain links TRBV5-5 to TRBJ1-5; 8 nucleotides match TRBD1. Per germline, CDR1 SGHKS and CDR2 YYEKEE (reference sequence). With 5 bases clipped from V and 6 bases from J, the junction kept 10 bases outside the gene matches. The CDR3 contains 15 residues.

The table lists this clone with a few counts. The chain is built from TRBV19 and TRBJ2-2; D is tentatively TRBD1 or TRBD2 (5 bases each). Deletions cut 7 bases from V and 2 bases from J, with 17 bases between. The CDR3 runs 16 residues. CDR1 is LNHDA and CDR2 is SQIVND in the germline V gene (reference sequence). The CDR3 protein is CASTQRGGINTGELFF. The CDR3 DNA follows: TGTGCCAGTACTCAGAGGGGCGGAATAAACACCGGGGAGCTGTTTTTT.

The chain has TRBV15 and TRBJ2-5, with D unresolved. Germline CDR1 reads LNHNV; CDR2 reads YYDKDF (reference sequence). The ends were cut back, 8 bases at V and 1 base at J, with 8 bases in the middle. The CDR3 is 12 residues long. CDR3 protein: CATSRTQETQYF. CDR3 in DNA: TGTGCCACCTCCCGGACCCAAGAGACCCAGTACTTC.

This clone occurred a few times. CDR3 in DNA: TGCGCCAGCAGCCAAGATCCCTCTCGGCAGGCTAGCTCTGGGGCCAACGTCCTGACTTTC. Encoded protein: CASSQDPSRQASSGANVLTF. The chain couples TRBV4-1 to TRBJ2-6; unclear D gene. Germline CDR1 reads MGHRA; CDR2 reads YSYEKL. This CDR3 region has 20 residues. V shed 0 bases and J shed 0 bases, with 18 bases lying between them.

This clone was seen only once. The CDR3 DNA follows: TGTGCCAGCAGCCAAAGGGCGGGGGGGGAGACCCAGTACTTC. The encoded protein is CASSQRAGGETQYF. The rearrangement links TRBV11-2 to TRBJ2-5; 9 bases align to TRBD2. Germline trimming cut 5 bases from V and 5 bases from J; bases unmatched to any gene: 6. The CDR3 is 14 residues long. Germline V gene data show CDR1 as SGHAT and CDR2 as FQNNGV.

As regards this clone: Other DNA sequences from this sample encode an identical CDR3 as well. The rearrangement uses TRBV18 and TRBJ2-3; a possible D gene is TRBD2 (6 bases). The length of the CDR3 is 14 residues. Trimming stripped 3 bases from V and 1 base from J, with 8 bases between. Germline CDR1 reads KGHSH; CDR2 reads LQKENI. CDR3 loop: CASSPTGGTDTQYF. In DNA, the CDR3 is TGTGCCAGCTCACCGACGGGGGGCACAGATACGCAGTATTTT.

J is TRBJ1-2 and V is TRBV15, with a possible D match to TRBD1 (6 bases). There are 15 residues in the CDR3. Germline V gives CDR1 LNHNV, CDR2 YYDKDF (reference sequence). V was clipped by 3 bases and J by 5 bases, with 16 bases between them. The DNA for the CDR3 is TGTGCCACCAGCAGTTACCCAATCGGACAGTATGGCTACACCTTC. This codes for CATSSYPIGQYGYTF.

This rearrangement joins TRBV14 to TRBJ2-5, with 9 bases that match TRBD1. Germline-derived CDR1 and CDR2 are SGHDN and FVKESK. The length of the CDR3 is 14 residues. J lost 8 bases, V lost 4 bases, and 8 bases had no gene match. The chain's CDR3 is CASSPPGTGITQYF. The CDR3 DNA sequence: TGTGCCAGCAGCCCTCCTGGGACAGGGATTACCCAGTACTTC.

This clone is a singleton in its sample. The chain carries TRBV5-6 and TRBJ1-1; D is uncertain. Germline loops: CDR1 SGHDT, CDR2 YYEEEE. The V end was cut by 2 bases, the J end by 4 bases, with 15 bases between. There are 15 residues in the CDR3. CDR3 residues: CASSFYLWGGTEAFF. CDR3 bases: TGTGCCAGCAGCTTTTATCTTTGGGGAGGCACTGAAGCTTTCTTT. Complete variable domain (other parts from reference TRBV5-6 and TRBJ1-1): DAGVTQSPTHLIKTRGQQVTLRCSPKSGHDTVSWYQQALGQGPQFIFQYYEEEERQRGNFPDRFSGHQFPNYSSELNVNALLLGDSALYLCASSFYLWGGTEAFFGQGTRLTVV.

This clone has only one observation. V gene TRBV27 combines with J gene TRBJ1-2; D not certain. The germline gives CDR1 MNHEY, CDR2 SMNVEV (reference sequence). CDR3 length: 15 amino acids. Trimming took 6 bases from V and 0 from J, leaving 14 bases between them. CDR3 sequence (DNA): TGTGCCAGCAGGCCGCGGAGCCAGGCTAACTATGGCTACACCTTC. Amino acid sequence: CASRPRSQANYGYTF.